These 18 T cell receptor beta chains originate from one sample sequenced in a study of cytomegalovirus exposure and HLA in healthy donors. The PCR made use of 60 Vbeta and 13 Jbeta primers. Clones were sequenced by immunoSEQ multiplex PCR, and TCRdb holds only the in-frame ones, with some missing. The profile shows approximately 110,000 clones, around 70% of them singletons. The source material was PBMCs. All receptors come from a man aged 25 to 45 in good health and CMV-seronegative.

This clone came up a few times. This chain uses TRBV29-1 with TRBJ2-1; 9 nucleotides agree with TRBD1. The CDR3 has 15 residues. Germline V lookup: CDR1 SQVTM, CDR2 ANQGSEA. V lost 3 bases and J lost 4; bases outside the gene matches: 7. The CDR3 DNA sequence: TGCAGCGTTGATAGGGGACAGGGTCCTTACAATGAGCAGTTCTTC. Its translation is CSVDRGQGPYNEQFF.

The chain uses TRBV5-1 and TRBJ1-1, with D perhaps matching TRBD1 (5 bases). Deletions cut 1 base from V and 4 bases from J, with 14 bases between. This CDR3 spans 15 amino acids. Germline lookup yields CDR1 SGHRS and CDR2 YFSETQ. The CDR3 bases are TGCGCCAGCAGCTTGTTTGGGGCGTCTGGCACTGAAGCTTTCTTT. This encodes CASSLFGASGTEAFF. Full variable domain (outside the CDR3, taken from reference TRBV5-1 and TRBJ1-1): KAGVTQTPRYLIKTRGQQVTLSCSPISGHRSVSWYQQTPGQGLQFLFEYFSETQRNKGNFPGRFSGRQFSNSRSEMNVSTLELGDSALYLCASSLFGASGTEAFFGQGTRLTVV.

This clone was observed a few times. The chain links TRBV5-1 to TRBJ2-7, with 7 bases aligning to TRBD1. From germline, CDR1 is SGHRS and CDR2 YFSETQ. CDR3 length: 15 amino acids. Trimming at V came to 0 bases and at J to 7 bases, leaving 10 bases not matched to a gene. The CDR3, as DNA: TGCGCCAGCAGCTTGGACAGGGGCTCGTTACGAGAGCAGTACTTC. Encoded protein: CASSLDRGSLREQYF.

A few counts support this clone. The rearrangement links TRBV30 to TRBJ2-5, with TRBD2 as a possible D gene (7 bases). This CDR3 spans 14 amino acids. Germline-derived CDR1 and CDR2 are GTSNPN and SVGIG (reference sequence). V was clipped by 3 bases and J by 5 bases, with 16 bases between them. The CDR3 sequence: CAWRGGGKAETQYF. The CDR3 DNA follows: TGTGCCTGGAGGGGAGGGGGGAAAGCGGAGACCCAGTACTTC.

The CDR3 loop is CASSPRLAGKGGAKNIQYF. In DNA, the CDR3 is TGTGCCAGCAGTCCAAGACTAGCGGGAAAGGGAGGGGCCAAAAACATTCAGTACTTC. This chain connects TRBV27 to TRBJ2-4; 11 nucleotides line up with TRBD2. The CDR3 has 19 amino acids. Germline loops: CDR1 MNHEY, CDR2 SMNVEV (reference sequence). V was clipped by 5 bases and J by 1 base; unmatched bases: 13.

The chain carries TRBV7-2 and TRBJ1-1, with D possibly TRBD1 on 5 matching bases. The ends were cut back, 2 bases at V and 7 bases at J, with 14 bases in the middle. In germline, CDR1 is SGHTA, CDR2 FQGNSA. The length of the CDR3 is 14 residues. The CDR3 spells CASSLTGLKDEAFF. Written as DNA, the CDR3 is TGTGCCAGCAGCTTAACGGGACTCAAAGATGAAGCTTTCTTT.

The rearrangement joins TRBV7-9 to TRBJ2-1; possible D gene TRBD1, 6 bases. Per the germline V gene, CDR1 is SEHNR and CDR2 is FQNEAQ (reference sequence). The CDR3 sequence is 15 residues long. Trimming pared 5 bases from V and 4 bases from J, leaving 15 bases between. Here the CDR3 DNA reads TGTGCCAGCAGCGTCGGACAGACAGCTTACAATGAGCAGTTCTTC. It encodes CASSVGQTAYNEQFF.

The gene calls are TRBV7-2 and TRBJ1-4; D is perhaps TRBD1 (5 bases). Looked up from germline, CDR1 is SGHTA and CDR2 is FQGNSA. Trimming took off 0 bases at V and 8 bases at J, with 10 bases between the two ends. The CDR3 has 14 residues. The CDR3 DNA sequence: TGTGCCAGCAGCTTAGCAAGGACAACCGAAAAACTGTTTTTT. Protein sequence: CASSLARTTEKLFF.

V and J are TRBV28 and TRBJ2-4; D gene uncertain. This CDR3 contains 13 residues. Germline loops: CDR1 MDHEN, CDR2 SYDVKM. V was shortened by 4 bases and J by 7 bases, with 11 bases between the two germline ends. The CDR3 loop is CASSSSPRNIQYF. CDR3 coding DNA: TGTGCCAGCAGTTCCTCCCCGAGGAACATTCAGTACTTC.

The rearrangement links TRBV5-4 to TRBJ2-7, with TRBD2 matching over 7 bases. The trim removed 3 bases at V and 6 bases at J, leaving 9 bases unmatched. Per germline, CDR1 SGHNT and CDR2 YYREEE (reference sequence). CDR3 length equals 14 residues. The CDR3 is CASSSGAGEREQYF. The DNA of the CDR3 is TGTGCCAGCAGCTCGGGCGCGGGAGAGCGCGAGCAGTACTTC.

This clone was found a few times. The DNA of the CDR3 is TGTGCCAGCAGCCCTCGTGAGAGGGGGATATACAATGAGCAGTTCTTC. Its protein is CASSPRERGIYNEQFF. This chain connects TRBV11-2 to TRBJ2-1; possible D gene TRBD1, 6 bases. This CDR3 region has 16 residues. The V end was cut by 5 bases, the J end by 4 bases, with 18 bases between. Germline V gene sequence: CDR1 SGHAT, CDR2 FQNNGV.

The chain carries TRBV5-1 and TRBJ2-3; 9 nucleotides match TRBD2. V gave up 0 bases and J gave up 0 bases; unmatched junction bases: 2. Germline V gives CDR1 SGHRS, CDR2 YFSETQ. The CDR3 contains 16 residues. The CDR3 nucleotides read TGCGCCAGCAGCTTGGGGGGACTAGCAAGCACAGATACGCAGTATTTT. It specifies CASSLGGLASTDTQYF.

This clone is medium-sized within its sample. The V gene is TRBV6-4, the J gene TRBJ2-1; TRBD2 matches 13 bases. J was trimmed by 8 bases and V by 8 bases; bases with no gene match: 9. This CDR3 is built from 15 residues. Germline lookup yields CDR1 MRHNA and CDR2 SNTAGT. CDR3 in amino acids: CASRWTSGSIDEQFF. CDR3 in DNA: TGTGCCAGCCGATGGACTAGCGGGAGTATCGATGAGCAGTTCTTC.

V and J are TRBV7-3 and TRBJ2-7, with TRBD2 identical over 9 bases. The CDR3 contains 15 residues. CDR1 and CDR2 (germline): SGHTA, FQGTGA. The junction had 7 bases not matched to a gene; V was cut back by 1 base and J by 6 bases. The CDR3 region is CASSLNPGLAVEQYF. DNA for the CDR3: TGTGCCAGCAGCTTAAATCCGGGACTAGCCGTCGAGCAGTACTTC.

The rearrangement links TRBV11-1 to TRBJ2-7; 7 nucleotides agree with TRBD1. The CDR3 is 15 residues long. The germline gives CDR1 SGHAT, CDR2 FQDESV (reference sequence). The V gene end was trimmed by 1 base and the J gene end by 0 bases; junction bases not matched to a gene: 3. CDR3 sequence: CASSLEGAGSYEQYF. DNA for the CDR3: TGTGCCAGCAGCTTAGAGGGGGCTGGCTCCTACGAGCAGTACTTC.

The chain is built from TRBV5-1 and TRBJ1-1, with 9 positions matching TRBD1. The CDR3 runs 14 residues. V lost 0 bases to trimming and J lost 4 bases; unmatched junction nucleotides: 1. Germline-derived CDR1 and CDR2 are SGHRS and YFSETQ. The CDR3 protein is CASSLVTGGTEAFF. DNA of the CDR3: TGCGCCAGCAGCTTGGTGACAGGGGGCACTGAAGCTTTCTTT.

The J gene is TRBJ2-2, the V gene TRBV14; D is ambiguous. This CDR3 spans 13 amino acids. The ends were cut back, 6 bases at V and 1 base at J, with 6 bases in the middle. The germline gives CDR1 SGHDN, CDR2 FVKESK. The CDR3 DNA sequence: TGTGCCAGCAGACTCGGGAACACCGGGGAGCTGTTTTTT. Amino acids: CASRLGNTGELFF.

The chain employs TRBV27 and TRBJ1-1, with D unresolved. The germline gives CDR1 MNHEY, CDR2 SMNVEV (reference sequence). Trimming left V 4 bases short and J 3 bases short, with 18 bases between. The CDR3 spans 16 residues. The CDR3 spells CASSSSVGVGDTEAFF. CDR3 nucleotide sequence: TGTGCCAGCAGTTCCTCTGTCGGGGTAGGAGACACTGAAGCTTTCTTT.